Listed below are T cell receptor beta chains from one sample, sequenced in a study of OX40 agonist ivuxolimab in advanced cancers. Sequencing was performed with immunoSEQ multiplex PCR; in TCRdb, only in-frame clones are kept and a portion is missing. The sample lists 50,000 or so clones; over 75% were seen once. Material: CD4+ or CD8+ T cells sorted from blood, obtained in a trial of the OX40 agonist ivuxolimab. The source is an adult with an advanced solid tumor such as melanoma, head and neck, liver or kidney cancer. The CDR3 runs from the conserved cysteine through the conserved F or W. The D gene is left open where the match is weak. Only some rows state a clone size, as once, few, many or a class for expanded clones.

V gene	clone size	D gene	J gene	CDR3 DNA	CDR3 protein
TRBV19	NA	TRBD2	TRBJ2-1	TGTGCCAGTAGTGGGACTAGCGGAGTCTACAATGAGCAGTTCTTC	CASSGTSGVYNEQFF
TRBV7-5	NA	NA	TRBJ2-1	TGTGCCAGAATTCTTCCGGGTCCAAGCAGTAATGAGCAGTTCTTC	CARILPGPSSNEQFF
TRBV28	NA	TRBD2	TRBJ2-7	TGTGCCAGCAGTTCCCCGGGGGGGTACGCCGACGAGCAGTACTTC	CASSSPGGYADEQYF
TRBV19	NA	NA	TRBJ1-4	TGTGCCAGTACCCTAACGGCAACTAATGAAAAACTGTTTTTT	CASTLTATNEKLFF
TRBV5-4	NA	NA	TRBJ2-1	TGTGCCAGCAGCTTGCCCGGATTTTTGACCTACAATGAGCAGTTCTTC	CASSLPGFLTYNEQFF
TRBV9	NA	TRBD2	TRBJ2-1	TGTGCCAGCAGCGTTGGGGGAACTAGCGGGAGACGGAATGAGCAGTTCTTC	CASSVGGTSGRRNEQFF
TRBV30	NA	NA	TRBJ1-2	TGTGCCTGGAGTGTATTATCTGGCTACACCTTC	CAWSVLSGYTF
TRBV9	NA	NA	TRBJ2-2	TGTGCCAGCTCCCGCCGGGGTTCTTCCACCGGGGAGCTGTTTTTT	CASSRRGSSTGELFF
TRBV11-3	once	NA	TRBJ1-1	TGTGCCAGCAGCTTAGAAGCCACCGAAGCTTTCTTT	CASSLEATEAFF
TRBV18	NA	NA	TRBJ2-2	TGTGCCAGCTCACTACAGGGAACCGGGGAGCTGTTTTTT	CASSLQGTGELFF
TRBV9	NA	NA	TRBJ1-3	TGTGCCAGCAGCGTAGAGTCGAGAGGAAACACCATATATTTT	CASSVESRGNTIYF
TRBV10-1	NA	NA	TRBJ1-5	TGCGCCAGCAGTGATGGGGCGAGGGACAATCAGCCCCAGCATTTT	CASSDGARDNQPQHF
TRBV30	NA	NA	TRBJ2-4	TGTGCCTGGAGTGTACAGGAGCCAACCGTGTCCAACATTCAGTACTTC	CAWSVQEPTVSNIQYF
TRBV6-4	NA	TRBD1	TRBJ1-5	TGTGCCAGCATAAGACAGGGGGATAGCAATCAGCCCCAGCATTTT	CASIRQGDSNQPQHF
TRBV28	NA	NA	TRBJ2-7	TGTGCCAGCAGTTTATCTGTCGGGTGGGGGACCTACGAGCAGTACTTC	CASSLSVGWGTYEQYF
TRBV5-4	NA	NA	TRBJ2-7	TGTGCCAGCAGCCCGCGCAGATCCCAGGGTCCCAGCTCCTACGAGCAGTACTTC	CASSPRRSQGPSSYEQYF
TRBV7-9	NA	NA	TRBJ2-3	TGTGCCAGCGGCTTCGGCGGTAGCACAGATACGCAGTATTTT	CASGFGGSTDTQYF
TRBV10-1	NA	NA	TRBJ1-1	TGCGCCAGCAGTGAATCTCAGAACACTGAAGCTTTCTTT	CASSESQNTEAFF
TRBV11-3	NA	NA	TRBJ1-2	TGTGCCAGCAGCTTAGACGGCTCAAACTATGGCTACACCTTC	CASSLDGSNYGYTF
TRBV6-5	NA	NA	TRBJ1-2	TGTGCCAGCAGTTACTCGCAGATCTATGGCTACACCTTC	CASSYSQIYGYTF
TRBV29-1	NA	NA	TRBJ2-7	TGCAGCGCCGTGAAGGGGAGCGAGCAGTACTTC	CSAVKGSEQYF
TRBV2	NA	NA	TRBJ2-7	TGTGCCAGCAGCAGAAATAGCGGCGCCTACGAGCAGTACTTC	CASSRNSGAYEQYF
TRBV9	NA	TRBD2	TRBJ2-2	TGTGCCAGCAGCGTAGGACTAGCGGGAGCAGGAACCGGGGAGCTGTTTTTT	CASSVGLAGAGTGELFF
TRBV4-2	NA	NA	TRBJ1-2	TGTGCCAGCAGCCAGGGCACTCGAGACTATGGCTACACCTTC	CASSQGTRDYGYTF
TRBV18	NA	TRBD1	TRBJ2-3	TGTGCCAGCTCACCGGACAGGGGGTCAGATACGCAGTATTTT	CASSPDRGSDTQYF